This TCR beta chain was sequenced in a study of T cells in Graves' hyperthyroidism and ophthalmopathy. Trimming took 5 bases from V and 3 from J, leaving 9 bases between them. This CDR3 has 12 residues. CDR1 and CDR2 from the germline V gene are SGHRS and YFSETQ. There were TCR beta CDR3 regions amplified from RNA transcripts. Initially, a first-round RT-PCR of the TCR CDR3 employed the HTBI primer set. TCRdb itself ran the multiplex PCR reads through MiXCR, one entry per CDR3 protein. The repertoire holds 500,000 to 550,000 distinct CDR3 sequences, with less than 25% as singletons. This clonotype was recorded many times.

The source of this sequence is a man aged 18 to 30 with Graves' hyperthyroidism. The chain combines TRBV5-1 with TRBJ2-7; D uncertain. What was sequenced was blood. CDR3 nucleotides: TGCGCCAGCAGAACAGACGGCTACGAGCAGTACTTC. This sequence encodes CASRTDGYEQYF.